The 23 T cell receptor beta chains given below trace back to one sample, sequenced in a study of blood T cell repertoires in COVID-19. The table came from immunoSEQ multiplex PCR; TCRdb's copy has only in-frame clones and leaves some out. Among about 260,000 clones listed, around nine tenths were seen once. The material sequenced was peripheral blood. The receptors were gathered from a man aged 40-50 years who had recovered from COVID-19.

The chain links TRBV2 to TRBJ1-2; 9 bases line up with TRBD1. The V segment lost 1 base and the J segment 7 bases; nucleotides outside the gene matches: 7. The length of the CDR3 is 15 residues. Germline assignment: CDR1 SNHLY and CDR2 FYNNEI. The CDR3 reads CASSEETGGRSGYTF. The CDR3 nucleotides are TGTGCCAGCAGTGAAGAAACAGGGGGCAGGTCTGGCTACACCTTC. Looking up the rest from reference TRBV2 and TRBJ1-2 gives the full variable domain: EPEVTQTPSHQVTQMGQEVILRCVPISNHLYFYWYRQILGQKVEFLVSFYNNEISEKSEIFDDQFSVERPDGSNFTLKIRSTKLEDSAMYFCASSEETGGRSGYTFGSGTRLTVV.

This chain joins TRBV20-1 and TRBJ2-3, with 13 positions matching TRBD2. The CDR3 is 16 amino acids. Germline V gives CDR1 DFQATT, CDR2 SNEGSKA (reference sequence). Losses at the gene ends were 3 bases for V and 6 bases for J; bases not matched to a gene: 9. CDR3 in DNA: TGCAGTGCTAGTGGACAACTAGCGGGAGGGCCGGATACGCAGTATTTT. This translates into CSASGQLAGGPDTQYF.

The gene calls are TRBV5-8 and TRBJ2-7; D might be TRBD2 (5 bases). The CDR3 sequence is 14 residues long. V was trimmed by 3 bases and J by 3 bases, leaving 13 bases between them. The germline gives CDR1 SGHTS, CDR2 YDEGEE. The CDR3 DNA is TGTGCCAGCAGCTCGCTTCGGACTTACTACGAGCAGTACTTC. This sequence encodes CASSSLRTYYEQYF. Combining the CDR3 with reference TRBV5-8 and TRBJ2-7 gives the whole variable domain EAGVTQSPTHLIKTRGQQATLRCSPISGHTSVYWYQQALGLGLQFLLWYDEGEERNRGNFPPRFSGRQFPNYSSELNVNALELEDSALYLCASSSLRTYYEQYFGPGTRLTVT.

In its sample, this clone was seen a few times. V and J are TRBV11-2 and TRBJ2-7; tentatively, D is TRBD2 (6 bases). The germline V gene encodes CDR1 SGHAT and CDR2 FQNNGV. Trimming removed 1 base from V and 7 bases from J, with 26 bases in between. The CDR3 has 18 residues. This CDR3 is CASSLVGLPARVKGEQYF. The DNA of the CDR3 is TGTGCCAGCAGCTTAGTGGGACTGCCCGCCCGTGTCAAAGGGGAGCAGTACTTC.

This rearrangement joins TRBV6-5 to TRBJ2-7; tentatively, D is TRBD1 (5 bases). The CDR3 is 14 residues long. CDR1 and CDR2 (germline): MNHEY, SVGAGI. V was pared by 2 bases and J by 3 bases, with 11 bases between. CDR3 in DNA: TGTGCCAGCAGTTACCAGGGTGGGGACTACGAGCAGTACTTC. Its translation: CASSYQGGDYEQYF.

CDR3 sequence (DNA): TGCAGCGTCGAGCACTTGGGACAGGGCCTTTTTTTCTACAATGAGCAGTTCTTC. It specifies CSVEHLGQGLFFYNEQFF. The chain joins TRBV29-1 to TRBJ2-1, with TRBD1 identical over 9 bases. The CDR3 is 18 amino acids. In germline, CDR1 is SQVTM, CDR2 ANQGSEA. V lost 6 bases and J lost 3; bases outside the gene matches: 18.

The chain links TRBV6-2 or TRBV6-3 to TRBJ2-7; a weak D match, TRBD1 (6 bases). V lost 4 bases, J lost 1 base, and 11 bases lay in between. The CDR3 spans 14 residues. Germline V gene sequence: CDR1 MNHEY, CDR2 SVGEGT. CDR3: CASSSDRISYEQYF. The CDR3 nucleotides are TGTGCCAGCAGTTCAGACAGGATTTCCTACGAGCAGTACTTC.

J is TRBJ1-1 and V is TRBV6-2 or TRBV6-3; 10 nucleotides line up with TRBD1. Germline CDR1 reads MNHEY; CDR2 reads SVGEGT. The CDR3 contains 13 residues. The J segment lost 9 bases and the V segment lost 6 bases, leaving 7 bases of the junction unmatched. CDR3 DNA sequence: TGTGCCAGCAGCCTGACAGGGGGCACGAAAGCTTTCTTT. Amino acids: CASSLTGGTKAFF.

The chain joins TRBV24-1 to TRBJ2-1; 11 bases align to TRBD2. Germline assignment: CDR1 KGHDR and CDR2 SFDVKD. J lost 3 bases, V lost 4 bases, and 4 bases had no gene match. The CDR3 spans 16 residues. The CDR3 nucleotides are TGTGCCACCAGTGACCCTAGCGGGGGGAACTACAATGAGCAGTTCTTC. It is translated as CATSDPSGGNYNEQFF.

This chain connects TRBV4-2 to TRBJ1-5, with a possible D match to TRBD1 (5 bases). Germline loops: CDR1 LGHNA, CDR2 YNFKEQ. Deletions cut 3 bases from V and 7 bases from J, with 13 bases between. CDR3 length: 14 residues. CDR3 sequence: CASSQEGRGQPQHF. The CDR3 DNA reads TGTGCCAGCAGCCAGGAGGGTCGGGGGCAGCCCCAGCATTTT.

This clone was counted once. Other DNA sequences within the sample encode an identical CDR3. The chain carries TRBV6-5 and TRBJ1-1; TRBD1 agrees at 7 bases. This CDR3 is built from 15 residues. Per the germline V gene, CDR1 is MNHEY and CDR2 is SVGAGI. The junction had 2 bases not matched to a gene; V was cut back by 0 bases and J by 1 base. CDR3 sequence: CASSYSGTANTEAFF. Here the CDR3 DNA reads TGTGCCAGCAGTTACTCAGGGACAGCGAACACTGAAGCTTTCTTT.

This chain uses TRBV12-1 with TRBJ2-2; the table names TRBD1, a call not compared with the DNA. TRBV12-1 is reported as a pseudogene. This CDR3 has 17 amino acids. This CDR3 is CASSTPDRYGGGGELFF. DNA for the CDR3: TGTGCCAGCAGCACCCCCGACAGGTATGGGGGTGGCGGGGAGCTGTTTTTT.

The chain links TRBV7-9 to TRBJ2-5, with 8 bases identical to TRBD1. This CDR3 has 15 residues. V shed 3 bases, J shed 5 bases, and the junction held 8 bases outside the gene matches. Germline V gives CDR1 SEHNR, CDR2 FQNEAQ (reference sequence). The CDR3 loop is CASSFSGGVGETQYF. The CDR3 DNA follows: TGTGCCAGCAGCTTTTCAGGGGGCGTAGGGGAGACCCAGTACTTC.

This clone was recorded only once. This chain uses TRBV5-6 with TRBJ1-4; no clear D. Germline V gene data show CDR1 as SGHDT and CDR2 as YYEEEE. This CDR3 contains 15 residues. Trimming pared 2 bases from V and 5 bases from J, leaving 13 bases between. Here the CDR3 reads CASSFGGYGNEKLFF. CDR3 DNA sequence: TGTGCCAGCAGCTTCGGCGGGTATGGCAATGAAAAACTGTTTTTT. Full variable domain (rest looked up from reference TRBV5-6 and TRBJ1-4): DAGVTQSPTHLIKTRGQQVTLRCSPKSGHDTVSWYQQALGQGPQFIFQYYEEEERQRGNFPDRFSGHQFPNYSSELNVNALLLGDSALYLCASSFGGYGNEKLFFGSGTQLSVL.

V usage is TRBV27 and J usage is TRBJ1-5; 9 bases map to TRBD1. Germline V gene sequence: CDR1 MNHEY, CDR2 SMNVEV (reference sequence). Unmatched junction bases numbered 3, after V lost 0 bases and J lost 6 bases. This CDR3 is 15 amino acids long. CDR3 bases: TGTGCCAGCAGTTTATCGGGGACAGGGAGTCAGCCCCAGCATTTT. As protein: CASSLSGTGSQPQHF.

V is TRBV19 and J is TRBJ1-2, with 8 bases aligning to TRBD1. V lost 7 bases to trimming and J lost 3 bases; unmatched junction nucleotides: 7. CDR1 is LNHDA, CDR2 SQIVND, per germline (reference sequence). CDR3 length equals 14 residues. DNA for the CDR3: TGTGCCAGTAAGCCGGGACAGGTGGACTATGGCTACACCTTC. Residues: CASKPGQVDYGYTF.

This clone was picked up one time. The rearrangement links TRBV20-1 to TRBJ2-3; D is ambiguous. V lost 3 bases, J lost 2 bases, and 12 bases lay in between. This CDR3 is built from 14 residues. The germline V gene encodes CDR1 DFQATT and CDR2 SNEGSKA (reference sequence). The CDR3 DNA reads TGCAGTGCTAGTCTAAACAGTTTCACAGATACGCAGTATTTT. This gives the protein CSASLNSFTDTQYF.

This chain links TRBV6-6 with TRBJ2-2, with 10 bases matching TRBD2. Germline V CDR1 and CDR2: MNHNY, SVGAGI (reference sequence). The CDR3 length is 17 residues. Trimming at V came to 6 bases and at J to 0 bases, leaving 7 bases not matched to a gene. CDR3 sequence: CASRRGLAEANTGELFF. The DNA for the CDR3 is TGTGCCAGCAGACGAGGACTAGCGGAGGCGAACACCGGGGAGCTGTTTTTT.

The chain couples TRBV2 to TRBJ2-3; 9 nucleotides line up with TRBD2. This CDR3 has 14 residues. Germline-derived CDR1 and CDR2 are SNHLY and FYNNEI. V dropped 5 bases and J dropped 5; count of bases not matched to a gene: 5. In nucleotides, the CDR3 is TGTGCCAGCAGTATTAGCGGGGGTGTAGATACGCAGTATTTT. Its protein product is CASSISGGVDTQYF.

The sample holds one count of this clone. This rearrangement joins TRBV7-8 to TRBJ2-7; unclear D gene. Trimming shortened V by 5 bases and J by 2 bases, and 16 bases separated the two germline ends. CDR1 is SGHVS and CDR2 is FQNEAQ in the germline V gene. The CDR3 is 15 residues long. The CDR3 sequence is CASSHPDTEAYEQYF. CDR3 in DNA: TGTGCCAGCAGCCACCCCGACACAGAAGCCTACGAGCAGTACTTC.

The chain is built from TRBV27 and TRBJ2-2, with TRBD2 matching over 12 bases. CDR3 size: 17 residues. Germline assignment: CDR1 MNHEY and CDR2 SMNVEV (reference sequence). Unmatched junction bases numbered 7, after V lost 4 bases and J lost 4 bases. CDR3 in DNA: TGTGCCAGCAGTTCCTGGACTAGCGGGATCTTCACCGGGGAGCTGTTTTTT. This gives the protein CASSSWTSGIFTGELFF.

This chain links TRBV10-2 with TRBJ1-1; 10 bases are a match to TRBD1. Germline V gene data show CDR1 as WSHSY and CDR2 as SAAADI. CDR3 size: 17 residues. J gave up 0 bases and V 6 bases, and 10 bases lay outside the gene matches. Here the CDR3 DNA reads TGCGCCAGCAGGCTTTGGACAGGGGGAGCCATGAACACTGAAGCTTTCTTT. It yields the protein CASRLWTGGAMNTEAFF.

V and J are TRBV7-7 and TRBJ2-1, with 7 bases lining up with TRBD2. The CDR3 totals 16 residues. The J segment lost 10 bases and the V segment lost 4 bases, leaving 16 bases of the junction unmatched. The germline V gene has CDR1 SSHAT and CDR2 FNYEAQ (reference sequence). The CDR3 DNA reads TGTGCCAGCAGCTACACACTAGCGTTTAGCCGGAGCGAGCAGTTCTTC. Protein: CASSYTLAFSRSEQFF. Filled out from reference TRBV7-7 and TRBJ2-1, the complete variable domain reads GAGVSQSPRYKVTKRGQDVTLRCDPISSHATLYWYQQALGQGPEFLTYFNYEAQPDKSGLPSDRFSAERPEGSISTLTIQRTEQRDSAMYRCASSYTLAFSRSEQFFGPGTRLTVL.